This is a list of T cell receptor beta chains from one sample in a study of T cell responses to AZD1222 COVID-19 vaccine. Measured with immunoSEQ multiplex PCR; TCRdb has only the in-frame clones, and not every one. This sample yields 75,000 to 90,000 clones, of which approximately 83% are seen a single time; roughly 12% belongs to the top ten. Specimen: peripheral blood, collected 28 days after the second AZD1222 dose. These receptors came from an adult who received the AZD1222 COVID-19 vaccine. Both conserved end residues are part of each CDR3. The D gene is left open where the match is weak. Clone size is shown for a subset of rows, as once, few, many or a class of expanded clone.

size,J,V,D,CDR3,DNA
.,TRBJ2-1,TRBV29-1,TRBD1,CSVNRGRNNEQFF,TGCAGCGTTAACAGGGGCCGGAACAATGAGCAGTTCTTC
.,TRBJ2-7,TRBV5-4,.,CASSFRPGEGYEQYF,TGTGCCAGCAGCTTCCGTCCAGGGGAGGGGTACGAGCAGTACTTC
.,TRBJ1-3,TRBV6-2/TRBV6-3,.,CASNPAGFTGNTIYF,TGTGCCAGCAACCCCGCCGGGTTCACTGGAAACACCATATATTTT
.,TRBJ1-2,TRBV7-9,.,CASSLEALTGGYTF,TGTGCCAGCAGCTTAGAAGCTCTTACTGGGGGCTACACCTTC
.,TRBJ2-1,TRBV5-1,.,CASTLIAETNEQFF,TGCGCCAGCACGCTAATAGCTGAGACCAATGAGCAGTTCTTC
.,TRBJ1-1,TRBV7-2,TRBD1,CASSEGALSNLGTEAFF,TGTGCCAGCAGCGAGGGGGCTTTAAGTAATCTTGGCACTGAAGCTTTCTTT
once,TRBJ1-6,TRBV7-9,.,CASSLEGSNSPLHF,TGTGCCAGCAGCTTAGAGGGCTCCAACTCACCCCTCCACTTT
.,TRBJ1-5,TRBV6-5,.,CASRPDGTNQPQHF,TGTGCCAGCAGACCGGACGGAACGAATCAGCCCCAGCATTTT
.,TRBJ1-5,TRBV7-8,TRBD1,CASSSKGQADYSNQPQHF,TGTGCCAGCAGCTCAAAAGGACAGGCCGATTATAGCAATCAGCCCCAGCATTTT
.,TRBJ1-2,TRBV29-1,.,CSVEYQGMNYGYTF,TGCAGCGTTGAGTACCAGGGCATGAACTATGGCTACACCTTC
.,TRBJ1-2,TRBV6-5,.,CASSYGDYGYTF,TGTGCCAGCAGTTACGGAGATTATGGCTACACCTTC
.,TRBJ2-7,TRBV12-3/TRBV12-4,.,CASSSTGGYEQYF,TGTGCCAGCAGTTCAACAGGAGGCTACGAGCAGTACTTC
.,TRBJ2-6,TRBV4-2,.,CASSQDIGGAGANVLTF,TGTGCCAGCAGCCAAGATATCGGGGGCGCTGGGGCCAACGTCCTGACTTTC
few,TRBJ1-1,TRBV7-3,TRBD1,CASSQTGLVTEAFF,TGTGCCAGCAGCCAGACAGGGCTGGTCACTGAAGCTTTCTTT
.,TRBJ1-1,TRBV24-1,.,CATKRTGNTEAFF,TGTGCCACCAAAAGGACGGGGAACACTGAAGCTTTCTTT
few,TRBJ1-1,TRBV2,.,CASSLEGRGTEAFF,TGTGCCAGCAGCCTCGAAGGACGTGGCACTGAAGCTTTCTTT
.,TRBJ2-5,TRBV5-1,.,CASSLAQQGLGTQYF,TGCGCCAGCAGCTTGGCCCAACAGGGTTTAGGTACCCAGTACTTC
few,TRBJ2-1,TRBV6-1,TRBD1,CASSEPGTGNNEQFF,TGTGCCAGCAGTGAACCCGGGACAGGGAACAATGAGCAGTTCTTC
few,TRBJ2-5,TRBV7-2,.,CASSSELQETQYF,TGTGCCAGCAGCTCAGAACTCCAAGAGACCCAGTACTTC
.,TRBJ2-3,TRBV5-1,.,CASSFQGPTTDTQYF,TGCGCCAGCAGCTTCCAGGGACCAACAACAGATACGCAGTATTTT
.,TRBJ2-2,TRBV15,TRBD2,CATSRELLAGAANTGELFF,TGTGCCACCAGCAGAGAGTTACTAGCGGGGGCCGCGAACACCGGGGAGCTGTTTTTT
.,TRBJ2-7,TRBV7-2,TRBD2,CASSLERTSGHEQYF,TGTGCCAGCAGCTTAGAACGGACTAGCGGACACGAGCAGTACTTC